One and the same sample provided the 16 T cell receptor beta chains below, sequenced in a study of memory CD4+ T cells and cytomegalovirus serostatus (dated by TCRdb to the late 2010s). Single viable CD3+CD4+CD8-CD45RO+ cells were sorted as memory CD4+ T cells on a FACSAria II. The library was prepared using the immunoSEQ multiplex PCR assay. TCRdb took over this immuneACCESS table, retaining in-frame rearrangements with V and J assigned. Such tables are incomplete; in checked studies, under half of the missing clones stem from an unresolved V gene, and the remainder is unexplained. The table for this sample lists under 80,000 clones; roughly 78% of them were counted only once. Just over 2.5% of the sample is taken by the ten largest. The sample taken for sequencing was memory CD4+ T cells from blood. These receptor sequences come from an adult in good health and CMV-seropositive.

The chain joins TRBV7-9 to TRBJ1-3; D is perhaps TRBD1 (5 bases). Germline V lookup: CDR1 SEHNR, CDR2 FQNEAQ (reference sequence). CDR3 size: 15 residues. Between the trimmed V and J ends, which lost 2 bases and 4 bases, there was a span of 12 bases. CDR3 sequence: CASSLTGDQGNTIYF. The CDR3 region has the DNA TGTGCCAGCAGCTTAACCGGGGACCAAGGAAACACCATATATTTT.

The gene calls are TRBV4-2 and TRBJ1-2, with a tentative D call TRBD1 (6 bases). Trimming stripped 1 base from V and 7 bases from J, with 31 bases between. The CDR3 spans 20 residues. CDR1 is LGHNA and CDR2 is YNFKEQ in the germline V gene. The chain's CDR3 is CASSQGSGGGRGRGGSGYTF. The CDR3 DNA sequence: TGTGCCAGCAGCCAAGGATCGGGCGGGGGGCGAGGGAGGGGTGGGTCTGGCTACACCTTC.

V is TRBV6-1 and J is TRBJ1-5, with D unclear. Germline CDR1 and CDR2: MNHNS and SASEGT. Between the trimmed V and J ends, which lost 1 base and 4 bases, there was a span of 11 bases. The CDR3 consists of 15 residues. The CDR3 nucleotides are TGTGCCAGCAGTGAAGGGTATTTTGGGAATCAGCCCCAGCATTTT. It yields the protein CASSEGYFGNQPQHF.

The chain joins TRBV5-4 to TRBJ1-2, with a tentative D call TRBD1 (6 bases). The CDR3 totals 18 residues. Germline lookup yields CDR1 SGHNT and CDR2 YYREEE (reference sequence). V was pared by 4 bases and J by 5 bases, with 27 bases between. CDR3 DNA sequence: TGTGCCAGCAGCCCCTCTCGTTCGGGGGGCCTAATACAGTATGGCTACACCTTC. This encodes CASSPSRSGGLIQYGYTF.

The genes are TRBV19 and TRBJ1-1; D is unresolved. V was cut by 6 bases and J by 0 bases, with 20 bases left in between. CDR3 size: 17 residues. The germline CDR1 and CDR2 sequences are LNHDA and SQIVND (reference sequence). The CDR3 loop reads CASRRVGSLLVNTEAFF. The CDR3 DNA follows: TGTGCCAGTAGACGGGTTGGGAGCCTACTCGTGAACACTGAAGCTTTCTTT.

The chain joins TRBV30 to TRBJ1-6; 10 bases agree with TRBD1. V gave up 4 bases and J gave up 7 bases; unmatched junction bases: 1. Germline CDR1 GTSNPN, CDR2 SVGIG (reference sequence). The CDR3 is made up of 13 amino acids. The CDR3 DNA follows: TGTGCCTGGACGGGACAGGGGAATTCACCCCTCCACTTT. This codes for CAWTGQGNSPLHF.

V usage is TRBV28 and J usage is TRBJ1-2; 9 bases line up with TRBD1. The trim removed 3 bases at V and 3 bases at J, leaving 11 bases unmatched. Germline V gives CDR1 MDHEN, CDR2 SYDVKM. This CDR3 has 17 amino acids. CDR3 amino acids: CASSFETNRGRHYGYTF. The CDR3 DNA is TGTGCCAGCAGTTTCGAAACAAACAGGGGGCGCCACTATGGCTACACCTTC.

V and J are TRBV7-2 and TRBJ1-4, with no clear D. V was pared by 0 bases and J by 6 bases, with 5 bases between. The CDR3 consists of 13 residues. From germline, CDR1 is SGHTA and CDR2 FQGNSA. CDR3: CASSLADYEKLFF. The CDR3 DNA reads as TGTGCCAGCAGCTTAGCGGACTATGAAAAACTGTTTTTT.

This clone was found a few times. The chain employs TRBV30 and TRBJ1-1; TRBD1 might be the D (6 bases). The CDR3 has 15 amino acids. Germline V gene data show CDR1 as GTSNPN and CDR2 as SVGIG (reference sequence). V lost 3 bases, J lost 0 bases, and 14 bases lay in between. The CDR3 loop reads CAWSRGQGVNTEAFF. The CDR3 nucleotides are TGTGCCTGGAGCAGGGGCCAAGGGGTGAACACTGAAGCTTTCTTT.

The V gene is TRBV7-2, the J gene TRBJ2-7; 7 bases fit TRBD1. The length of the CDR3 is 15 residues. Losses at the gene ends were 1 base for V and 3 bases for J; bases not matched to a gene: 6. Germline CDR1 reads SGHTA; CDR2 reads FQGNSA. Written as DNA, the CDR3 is TGTGCCAGCAGCTTAGGTCGGGACAGCAGCTACGAGCAGTACGTC. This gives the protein CASSLGRDSSYEQYV.

The CDR3 DNA sequence: TGTGCCAGCTCACCACCGGACGGGATTGGCACAGATACGCAGTATTTT. Protein sequence: CASSPPDGIGTDTQYF. V gene TRBV18 combines with J gene TRBJ2-3; maybe TRBD2 (5 bases). The CDR3 has 16 residues. Per the germline V gene, CDR1 is KGHSH and CDR2 is LQKENI. V was shortened by 0 bases and J by 1 base, with 11 bases between the two germline ends.

The CDR3 DNA is TGTGCCAGCAGCTTCAAAGGACAGGGGCTCAATTCACCCCTCCACTTT. Protein product: CASSFKGQGLNSPLHF. V gene TRBV5-6 combines with J gene TRBJ1-6; 9 bases line up with TRBD1. The germline V gene has CDR1 SGHDT and CDR2 YYEEEE. This CDR3 spans 16 amino acids. V was pared by 2 bases and J by 7 bases, with 7 bases of the junction left unmatched.

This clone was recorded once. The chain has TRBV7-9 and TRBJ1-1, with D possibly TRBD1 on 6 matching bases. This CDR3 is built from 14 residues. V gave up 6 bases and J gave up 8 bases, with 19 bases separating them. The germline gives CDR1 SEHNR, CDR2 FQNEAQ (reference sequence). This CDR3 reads CASRNEAVTGEAFF. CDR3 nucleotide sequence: TGTGCCAGCAGAAATGAGGCGGTCACAGGGGAAGCTTTCTTT.

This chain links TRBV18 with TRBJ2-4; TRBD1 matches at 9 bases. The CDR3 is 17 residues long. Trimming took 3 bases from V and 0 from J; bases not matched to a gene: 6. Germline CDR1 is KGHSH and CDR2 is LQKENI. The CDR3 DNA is TGTGCCAGCTCACCGAGGACAGGGGTATTAGCCAAAAACATTCAGTACTTC. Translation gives CASSPRTGVLAKNIQYF.

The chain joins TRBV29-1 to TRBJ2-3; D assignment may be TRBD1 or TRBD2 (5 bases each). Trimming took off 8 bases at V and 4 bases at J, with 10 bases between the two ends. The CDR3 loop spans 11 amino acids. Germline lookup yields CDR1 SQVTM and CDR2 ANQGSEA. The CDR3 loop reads CSPMGADTQYF. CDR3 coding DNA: TGCAGCCCCATGGGGGCAGATACGCAGTATTTT.

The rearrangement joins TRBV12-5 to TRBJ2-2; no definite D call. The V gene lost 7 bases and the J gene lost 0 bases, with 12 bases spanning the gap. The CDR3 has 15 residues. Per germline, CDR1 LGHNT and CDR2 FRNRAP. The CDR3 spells CASVRGPTNTGELFF. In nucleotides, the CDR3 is TGTGCTAGTGTCCGTGGACCCACGAACACCGGGGAGCTGTTTTTT. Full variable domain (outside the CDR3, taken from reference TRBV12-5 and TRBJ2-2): DARVTQTPRHKVTEMGQEVTMRCQPILGHNTVFWYRQTMMQGLELLAYFRNRAPLDDSGMPKDRFSAEMPDATLATLKIQPSEPRDSAVYFCASVRGPTNTGELFFGEGSRLTVL.